One sample yielded the 25 T cell receptor beta chains listed below, sequenced in a study of T cell responses to AZD1222 COVID-19 vaccine. Libraries were prepared by immunoSEQ multiplex PCR; TCRdb keeps only in-frame clonotypes and omits some of them. The data contain some 110,000 clones, roughly 84% of them seen just once; the ten biggest clones take up about 9.5%. This specimen consisted of peripheral blood, obtained on day 0 of AZD1222 vaccination. Receptors were obtained from an adult in good health.

The count of this clone is one. V usage is TRBV9 and J usage is TRBJ2-2, with D perhaps matching TRBD1 (5 bases). This CDR3 region has 15 residues. CDR1 and CDR2 from the germline V gene are SGDLS and YYNGEE. Between the trimmed V and J ends, which lost 3 bases and 3 bases, there was a span of 12 bases. CDR3 in amino acids: CASSAPQGYTGELFF. The CDR3 DNA reads as TGTGCCAGCAGCGCCCCCCAGGGTTACACCGGGGAGCTGTTTTTT.

This chain connects TRBV10-3 to TRBJ1-1; perhaps TRBD1 as D (5 bases). The V end was cut by 11 bases, the J end by 6 bases, with 19 bases between. The CDR3 has 13 residues. CDR1 ENHRY and CDR2 SYGVKD come from the germline V gene. CDR3 nucleotide sequence: TGTGCCGTACAAGGGGACCCGGGCTCTGAAGCTTTCTTT. Protein sequence: CAVQGDPGSEAFF.

This clone was observed a handful of times. The chain is built from TRBV28 and TRBJ1-1, with 7 bases that match TRBD1. Losses at the gene ends were 3 bases for V and 6 bases for J; bases not matched to a gene: 10. The CDR3 is 15 amino acids. Per the germline V gene, CDR1 is MDHEN and CDR2 is SYDVKM. The CDR3 DNA is TGTGCCAGCAGTTTTCCAGGGGGTAGAGTGGCTGAAGCTTTCTTT. Its protein product is CASSFPGGRVAEAFF.

The J gene is TRBJ2-2, the V gene TRBV7-6, with 12 bases lining up with TRBD2. V shed 5 bases and J 7 bases; nucleotides not matched to a gene: 11. Germline CDR1 is SGHVS and CDR2 is FNYEAQ. The CDR3 sequence is 17 residues long. This chain's CDR3 is CASSLLAGGGRIGELFF. DNA for the CDR3: TGTGCCAGCAGCCTACTAGCGGGGGGCGGGAGAATCGGGGAGCTGTTTTTT.

This chain connects TRBV7-2 to TRBJ1-2, with TRBD1 identical over 8 bases. V lost 7 bases, J lost 7 bases, and 8 bases stayed unmatched. Looked up from germline, CDR1 is SGHTA and CDR2 is FQGNSA. The CDR3 has 13 residues. DNA of the CDR3: TGTGCCAGCACCCTAAACACAGGGGGTGGCTACACCTTC. Translating it yields CASTLNTGGGYTF.

J is TRBJ2-3 and V is TRBV18; TRBD1 agrees at 9 bases. CDR3 length equals 15 residues. Germline V CDR1 and CDR2: KGHSH, LQKENI. J was trimmed by 4 bases and V by 6 bases; bases with no gene match: 8. The CDR3 loop is CASSPGTGRADTQYF. The CDR3 DNA is TGTGCCAGCTCGCCAGGGACAGGGAGGGCAGATACGCAGTATTTT.

The chain carries TRBV7-2 and TRBJ2-1; TRBD2 matches 13 bases. This CDR3 has 19 amino acids. The germline gives CDR1 SGHTA, CDR2 FQGNSA. V trimming: 5 bases; J trimming: 0 bases; junction bases outside the gene matches: 10. The CDR3 coding sequence is TGTGCCAGCAGCCGCCGACTAGCGGGAGGTCAGAGCTCCTACAATGAGCAGTTCTTC. Residues: CASSRRLAGGQSSYNEQFF.

The chain employs TRBV7-6 and TRBJ2-3, with 7 nucleotides matching TRBD2. V trimming: 4 bases; J trimming: 3 bases; junction bases outside the gene matches: 10. CDR1 SGHVS and CDR2 FNYEAQ come from the germline V gene. The CDR3 consists of 16 residues. The chain's CDR3 is CASSSRGSGYTDTQYF. The CDR3 DNA sequence: TGTGCCAGCAGCTCCCGCGGGAGCGGGTATACAGATACGCAGTATTTT.

The chain carries TRBV7-2 and TRBJ1-6; possibly TRBD1 for D (6 bases). Germline V lookup: CDR1 SGHTA, CDR2 FQGNSA. CDR3 length equals 16 residues. Trimming cost V 4 bases and J 7 bases, with 17 bases left between them. The CDR3 region has the DNA TGTGCCAGCAGCTCCCCGTCGAGCCAGGGGAATTCACCCCTCCACTTT. It yields the protein CASSSPSSQGNSPLHF.

Concerning this clone: The junction departs from germline at one end; a sequencing error may be responsible. This chain connects TRBV28 to TRBJ1-5; D is uncertain. The germline V gene has CDR1 MDHEN and CDR2 SYDVKM. The CDR3 has 15 residues. CDR3 amino acids: CASSLASTSIQPQHF. CDR3 in DNA: TGTGCCAGCAGTTTAGCGTCTACTAGCATTCAGCCCCAGCATTTT.

V is TRBV4-2 and J is TRBJ2-7, with 8 positions matching TRBD1. This CDR3 is built from 16 residues. CDR1 LGHNA and CDR2 YNFKEQ come from the germline V gene. Trimming removed 1 base from V and 2 bases from J; junction bases left unmatched: 7. CDR3 nucleotide sequence: TGTGCCAGCAGCCAAGGGCAGGGGGCGAAAACCTACGAGCAGTACTTC. As protein: CASSQGQGAKTYEQYF.

The V call is TRBV19, the J call TRBJ1-3; D not certain. Germline assignment: CDR1 LNHDA and CDR2 SQIVND (reference sequence). Trimming took off 5 bases at V and 8 bases at J, with 16 bases between the two ends. The CDR3 totals 14 residues. CDR3 protein: CASSPRTRPDTIYF. CDR3 DNA sequence: TGTGCCAGTAGTCCCCGTACGCGGCCGGACACCATATATTTT. Together with reference TRBV19 and TRBJ1-3, the CDR3 gives the full variable domain: DGGITQSPKYLFRKEGQNVTLSCEQNLNHDAMYWYRQDPGQGLRLIYYSQIVNDFQKGDIAEGYSVSREKKESFPLTVTSAQKNPTAFYLCASSPRTRPDTIYFGEGSWLTVV.

This clone has only one observation. The rearrangement joins TRBV30 to TRBJ1-5, with D possibly being TRBD1 (5 bases). Germline V gene data show CDR1 as GTSNPN and CDR2 as SVGIG (reference sequence). V lost 0 bases, J lost 4 bases, and 16 bases lay in between. The CDR3 loop spans 16 amino acids. The CDR3 DNA sequence: TGTGCCTGGAGTGTACGGGGCAGGCTGCGTAATCAGCCCCAGCATTTT. Translating gives CAWSVRGRLRNQPQHF.

This clone was found once. The chain joins TRBV4-1 to TRBJ1-5; D is undetermined. Trimming took off 2 bases at V and 2 bases at J, with 13 bases between the two ends. Germline V gives CDR1 MGHRA, CDR2 YSYEKL. There are 16 residues in the CDR3. CDR3 DNA sequence: TGCGCCAGCAGCCAACCGAAGGCGAGGGGCAATCAGCCCCAGCATTTT. Translated, it gives CASSQPKARGNQPQHF.

V is TRBV11-1 and J is TRBJ2-2; no firm D call. Germline CDR1 reads SGHAT; CDR2 reads FQDESV (reference sequence). The CDR3 is 15 residues long. The germline V and J ends were trimmed by 2 bases and 4 bases, with 11 bases remaining between them. DNA for the CDR3: TGTGCCAGCAGCTTAAATCTGCGATCCACCGGGGAGCTGTTTTTT. Residues: CASSLNLRSTGELFF.

The chain recombines TRBV24-1 with TRBJ1-5, with D perhaps TRBD1 (5 bases). The CDR3 extends over 14 amino acids. V shed 3 bases and J shed 3 bases, with 8 bases lying between them. Germline assignment: CDR1 KGHDR and CDR2 SFDVKD. CDR3 residues: CATSDGRDNQPQHF. The CDR3 region has the DNA TGTGCCACCAGTGATGGCAGGGACAATCAGCCCCAGCATTTT.

The genes are TRBV10-2 and TRBJ1-1; no reliable D call. The germline V and J ends were trimmed by 0 bases and 5 bases, with 7 bases remaining between them. The length of the CDR3 is 13 residues. CDR1 WSHSY and CDR2 SAAADI come from the germline V gene. CDR3: CASSESAGTEAFF. In DNA form, the CDR3 reads TGCGCCAGCAGTGAGTCGGCGGGGACTGAAGCTTTCTTT.

This chain connects TRBV28 to TRBJ1-2, with 7 bases aligning to TRBD1. The CDR3 runs to 13 residues. Germline CDR1 MDHEN, CDR2 SYDVKM. Trimming removed 6 bases from V and 8 bases from J; junction bases left unmatched: 9. CDR3 sequence reads: CASRPTGFYGYTF. The CDR3 DNA follows: TGTGCCAGCAGACCGACAGGGTTTTACGGCTACACCTTC.

The V call is TRBV11-3, the J call TRBJ2-3, with D possibly matching TRBD1 (5 bases). CDR1 and CDR2 from the germline V gene are SGHNT and YENEEA. CDR3 size: 14 residues. Trimming took 8 bases from V and 1 from J, leaving 13 bases between them. CDR3 in amino acids: CASSDWGRTDTQYF. In nucleotides, the CDR3 is TGTGCCAGCTCCGACTGGGGCCGCACAGATACGCAGTATTTT.

The rearrangement joins TRBV30 to TRBJ1-5, with D maybe TRBD1 (5 bases). Trimming shortened V by 5 bases and J by 5 bases, and 13 bases separated the two germline ends. Germline-derived CDR1 and CDR2 are GTSNPN and SVGIG (reference sequence). The CDR3 contains 13 residues. This chain's CDR3 is CAWALGTDQPQHF. DNA of the CDR3: TGTGCCTGGGCCCTCGGGACGGATCAGCCCCAGCATTTT.

The chain employs TRBV4-2 and TRBJ1-5; D uncertain. The CDR3 extends over 15 amino acids. The V end was cut by 4 bases, the J end by 1 base, with 11 bases between. Germline V CDR1 and CDR2: LGHNA, YNFKEQ. This CDR3 reads CASSPAGGSNQPQHF. The CDR3 DNA reads TGTGCCAGCAGCCCGGCAGGAGGAAGCAATCAGCCCCAGCATTTT.

This chain connects TRBV5-1 to TRBJ2-3, with 7 bases fitting TRBD2. The germline CDR1 and CDR2 sequences are SGHRS and YFSETQ. This CDR3 is 15 amino acids long. V was clipped by 7 bases and J by 3 bases; unmatched bases: 11. CDR3 coding DNA: TGCGCCAGCGCCACCAGCGGGGTTGGTACAGATACGCAGTATTTT. Protein product: CASATSGVGTDTQYF.

CDR3 nucleotides: TGTGCCAGCAGCACCCGACAGGGGATCAGCAATGAGCAGTTCTTC. Its protein is CASSTRQGISNEQFF. The chain carries TRBV11-3 and TRBJ2-1, with 8 bases fitting TRBD1. The CDR3 extends over 15 amino acids. The ends lost 5 bases at V and 6 bases at J; junction bases unmatched: 9. CDR1 is SGHNT, CDR2 YENEEA, per germline. The full variable domain, completed using reference TRBV11-3 and TRBJ2-1, is EAGVVQSPRYKIIEKKQPVAFWCNPISGHNTLYWYLQNLGQGPELLIRYENEEAVDDSQLPKDRFSAERLKGVDSTLKIQPAELGDSAVYLCASSTRQGISNEQFFGPGTRLTVL.

The rearrangement links TRBV2 to TRBJ2-3, with a possible D match to TRBD1 (5 bases). The V end was cut by 10 bases, the J end by 5 bases, with 19 bases between. This CDR3 has 14 amino acids. Per germline, CDR1 SNHLY and CDR2 FYNNEI. The CDR3 protein is CANSQGSSGDTQYF. CDR3 bases: TGTGCCAACTCTCAGGGATCCTCGGGAGATACGCAGTATTTT.

The CDR3 nucleotides are TGTGCCAGCAGCCTTGATACGCAGTATTTT. This translates into CASSLDTQYF. The V and J genes are TRBV7-9 and TRBJ2-3; unclear D gene. V lost 5 bases, J lost 6 bases, and 3 bases lay in between. CDR1 is SEHNR, CDR2 FQNEAQ, per germline (reference sequence). The CDR3 runs 10 residues.